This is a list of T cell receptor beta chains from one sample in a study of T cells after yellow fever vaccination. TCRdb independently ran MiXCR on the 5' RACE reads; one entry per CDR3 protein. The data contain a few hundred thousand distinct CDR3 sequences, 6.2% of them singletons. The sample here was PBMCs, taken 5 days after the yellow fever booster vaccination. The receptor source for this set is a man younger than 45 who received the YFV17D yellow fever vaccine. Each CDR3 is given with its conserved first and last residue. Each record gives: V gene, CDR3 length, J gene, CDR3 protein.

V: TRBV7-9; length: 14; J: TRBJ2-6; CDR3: CASSLVAVTNVLTF
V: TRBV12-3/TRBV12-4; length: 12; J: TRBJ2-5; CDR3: CASSLGTAGQYF
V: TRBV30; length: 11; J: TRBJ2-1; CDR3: CAWKGITIWFF
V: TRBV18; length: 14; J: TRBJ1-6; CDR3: CASSPQGADSPLHF
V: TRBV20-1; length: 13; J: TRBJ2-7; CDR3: CSASHPQSYEQYF
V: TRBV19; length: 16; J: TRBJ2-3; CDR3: CASSIVAGAPTDTQYF
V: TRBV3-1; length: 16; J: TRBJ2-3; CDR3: CASSQARGSRGNTQYF
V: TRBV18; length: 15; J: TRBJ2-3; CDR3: CASSPASSYTDTQYF
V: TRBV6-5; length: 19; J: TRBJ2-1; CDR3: CASIFRDESGTSSYNEQFF
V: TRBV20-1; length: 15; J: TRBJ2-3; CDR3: CSARATAQSTDTQYF
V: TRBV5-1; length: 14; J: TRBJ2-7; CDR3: CASSERDRVREQYF
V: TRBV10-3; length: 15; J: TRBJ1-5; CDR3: CAISESVFANQPQHF
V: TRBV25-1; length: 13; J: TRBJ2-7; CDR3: CASSPAPHYEQYF
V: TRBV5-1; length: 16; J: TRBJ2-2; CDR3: CASSLGSGLTAGELFF
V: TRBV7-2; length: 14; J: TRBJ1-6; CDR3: CASSGQPNNSPLHF
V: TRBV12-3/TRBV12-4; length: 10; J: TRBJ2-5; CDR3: CASGEETQYF
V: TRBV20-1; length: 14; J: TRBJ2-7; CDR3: CSATRGGPTYEQYF
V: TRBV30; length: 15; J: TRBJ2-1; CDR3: CAWGGSGSSYNEQFF
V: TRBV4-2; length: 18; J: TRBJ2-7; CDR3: CASSPWRTKGHNHSEQYF
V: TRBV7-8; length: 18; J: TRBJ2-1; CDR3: CASSSAGASGRVYNEQFF
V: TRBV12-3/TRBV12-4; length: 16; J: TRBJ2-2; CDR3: CASSHQEGLFRGELFF
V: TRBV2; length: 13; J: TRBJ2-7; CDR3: CASRSPGTYEQYF
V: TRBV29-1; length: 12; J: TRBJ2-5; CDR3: CSVVDRGETQYF
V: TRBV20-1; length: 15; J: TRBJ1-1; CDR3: CSARGVIGMNTEAFF
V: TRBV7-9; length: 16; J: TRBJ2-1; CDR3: CASSSLAEHPGGEQFF
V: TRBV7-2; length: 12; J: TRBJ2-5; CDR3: CASSLERGTQYF
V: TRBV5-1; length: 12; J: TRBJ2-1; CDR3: CASSLVGTWQFF
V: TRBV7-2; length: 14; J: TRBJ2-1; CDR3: CASSPSGGPYEQFF
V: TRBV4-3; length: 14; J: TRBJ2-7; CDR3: CASSHRLGSYEQYF
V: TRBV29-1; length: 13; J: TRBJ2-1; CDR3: CSGDSRGYNEQFF
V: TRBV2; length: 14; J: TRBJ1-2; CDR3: CASSGGRFSIGYTF
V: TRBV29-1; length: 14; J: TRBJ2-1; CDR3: CSEILAGIYNEQFF
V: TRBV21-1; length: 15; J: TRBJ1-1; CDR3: CASSKRSGGCTEAFF
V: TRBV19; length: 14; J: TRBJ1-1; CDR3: CASWDGTQVTEAFF
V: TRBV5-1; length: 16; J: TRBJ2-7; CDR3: CASSQGLAGIAWEQYF
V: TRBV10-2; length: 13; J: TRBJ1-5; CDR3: CASSPQIYQPQHF
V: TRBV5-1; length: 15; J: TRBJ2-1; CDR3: CASSLVAGVGNEQFF
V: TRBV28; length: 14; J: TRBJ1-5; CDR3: CATTRGMSNQPQHF
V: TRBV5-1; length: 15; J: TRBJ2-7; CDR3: CASSANTGVTYEQYF
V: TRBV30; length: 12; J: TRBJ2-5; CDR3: CAWRAGIETQYF
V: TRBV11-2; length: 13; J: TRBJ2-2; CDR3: CASSAKVSGELFF
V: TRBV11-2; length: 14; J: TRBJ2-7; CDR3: CASSAGLVSYEQYF